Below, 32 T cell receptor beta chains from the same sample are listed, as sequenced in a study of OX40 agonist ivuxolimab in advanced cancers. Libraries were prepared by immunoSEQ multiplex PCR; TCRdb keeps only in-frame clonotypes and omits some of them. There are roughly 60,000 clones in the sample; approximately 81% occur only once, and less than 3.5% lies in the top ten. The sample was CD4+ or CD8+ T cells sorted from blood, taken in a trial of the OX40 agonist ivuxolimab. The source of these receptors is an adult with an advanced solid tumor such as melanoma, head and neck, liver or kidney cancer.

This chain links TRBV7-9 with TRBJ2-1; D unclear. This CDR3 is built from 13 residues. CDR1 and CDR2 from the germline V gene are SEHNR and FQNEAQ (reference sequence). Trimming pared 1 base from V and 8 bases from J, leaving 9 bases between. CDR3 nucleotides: TGTGCCAGCAGCTTAGATCAGGCGGATGAGCAGTTCTTC. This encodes CASSLDQADEQFF.

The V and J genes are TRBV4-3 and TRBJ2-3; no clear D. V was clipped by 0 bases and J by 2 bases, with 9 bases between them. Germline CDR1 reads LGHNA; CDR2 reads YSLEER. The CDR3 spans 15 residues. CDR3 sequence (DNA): TGCGCCAGCAGCCAAGAGGGCCAGTACACAGATACGCAGTATTTT. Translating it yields CASSQEGQYTDTQYF.

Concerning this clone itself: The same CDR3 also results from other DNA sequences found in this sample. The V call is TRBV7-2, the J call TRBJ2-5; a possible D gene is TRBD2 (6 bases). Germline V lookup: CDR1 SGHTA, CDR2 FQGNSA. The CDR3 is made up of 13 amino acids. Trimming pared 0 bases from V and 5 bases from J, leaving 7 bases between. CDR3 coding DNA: TGTGCCAGCAGCTTAGCTGGGAGGGAGACCCAGTACTTC. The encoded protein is CASSLAGRETQYF.

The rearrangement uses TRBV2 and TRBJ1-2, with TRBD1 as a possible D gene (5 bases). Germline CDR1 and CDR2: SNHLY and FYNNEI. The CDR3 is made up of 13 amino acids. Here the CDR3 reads CAVGRDMGYGYTF. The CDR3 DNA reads TGTGCGGTGGGGCGCGATATGGGATATGGCTACACCTTC.

The CDR3 DNA reads as TGTGCCAGCAGCTTGGATCAGAATTCACCCCTCCACTTT. Its translation is CASSLDQNSPLHF. This chain links TRBV5-8 with TRBJ1-6; D is uncertain. Germline CDR1 is SGHTS and CDR2 is YDEGEE. The V end was cut by 0 bases, the J end by 7 bases, with 5 bases between. CDR3 length: 13 amino acids.

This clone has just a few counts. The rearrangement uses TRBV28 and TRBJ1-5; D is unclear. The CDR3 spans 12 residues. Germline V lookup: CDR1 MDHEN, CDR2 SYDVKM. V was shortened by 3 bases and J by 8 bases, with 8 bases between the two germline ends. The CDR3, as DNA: TGTGCCAGCAGTTTGTTAAGGGAGCCCCAGCATTTT. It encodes CASSLLREPQHF. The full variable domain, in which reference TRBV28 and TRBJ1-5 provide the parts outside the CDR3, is DVKVTQSSRYLVKRTGEKVFLECVQDMDHENMFWYRQDPGLGLRLIYFSYDVKMKEKGDIPEGYSVSREKKERFSLILESASTNQTSMYLCASSLLREPQHFGDGTRLSIL.

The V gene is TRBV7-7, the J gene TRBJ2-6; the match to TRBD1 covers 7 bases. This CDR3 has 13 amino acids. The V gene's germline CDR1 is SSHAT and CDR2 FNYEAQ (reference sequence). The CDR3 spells CAVRGPGANVLTF. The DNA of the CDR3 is TGTGCTGTTAGGGGGCCTGGGGCCAACGTCCTGACTTTC.

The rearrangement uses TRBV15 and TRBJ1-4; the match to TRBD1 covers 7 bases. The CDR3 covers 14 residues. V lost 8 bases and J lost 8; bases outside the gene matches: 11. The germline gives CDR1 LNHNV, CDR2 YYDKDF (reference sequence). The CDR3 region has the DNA TGTGCCACCGTCTCCGGGACAGTCGGCGAAAAACTGTTTTTT. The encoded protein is CATVSGTVGEKLFF.

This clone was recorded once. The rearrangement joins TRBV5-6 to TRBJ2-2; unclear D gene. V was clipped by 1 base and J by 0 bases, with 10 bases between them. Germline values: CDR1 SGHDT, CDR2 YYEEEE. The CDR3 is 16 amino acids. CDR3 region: CASSLLVQANTGELFF. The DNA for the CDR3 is TGTGCCAGCAGCTTGCTCGTGCAGGCGAACACCGGGGAGCTGTTTTTT.

The CDR3 bases are TGTGCCAGCAGCTTGCCAGAGTATGGCTACACCTTC. Translated: CASSLPEYGYTF. The chain links TRBV5-6 to TRBJ1-2; D gene unclear. Per germline, CDR1 SGHDT and CDR2 YYEEEE. Between the trimmed V and J ends, which lost 1 base and 5 bases, there was a span of 6 bases. The CDR3 runs 12 residues.

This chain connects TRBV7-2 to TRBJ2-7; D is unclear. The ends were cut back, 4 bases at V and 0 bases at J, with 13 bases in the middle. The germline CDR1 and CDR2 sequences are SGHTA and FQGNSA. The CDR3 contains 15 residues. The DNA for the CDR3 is TGTGCCAGCAGCTGGGTGTTAGCTAGCTCCTACGAGCAGTACTTC. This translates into CASSWVLASSYEQYF. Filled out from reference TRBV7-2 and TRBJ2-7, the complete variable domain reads GAGVSQSPSNKVTEKGKDVELRCDPISGHTALYWYRQSLGQGLEFLIYFQGNSAPDKSGLPSDRFSAERTGGSVSTLTIQRTQQEDSAVYLCASSWVLASSYEQYFGPGTRLTVT.

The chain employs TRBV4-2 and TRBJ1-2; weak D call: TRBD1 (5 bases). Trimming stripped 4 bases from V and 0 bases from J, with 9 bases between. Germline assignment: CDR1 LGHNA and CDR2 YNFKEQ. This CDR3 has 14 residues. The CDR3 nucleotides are TGTGCCAGCAGCCTGGGACCTACTAACTATGGCTACACCTTC. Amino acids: CASSLGPTNYGYTF.

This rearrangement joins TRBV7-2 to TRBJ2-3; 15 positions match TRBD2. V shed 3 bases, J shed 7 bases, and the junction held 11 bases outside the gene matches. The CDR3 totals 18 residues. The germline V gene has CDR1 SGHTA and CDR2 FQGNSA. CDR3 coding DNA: TGTGCCAGCAGCTTTGGGACTAGCGGGAGGACCGCGGGCTATACGCAGTATTTT. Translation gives CASSFGTSGRTAGYTQYF.

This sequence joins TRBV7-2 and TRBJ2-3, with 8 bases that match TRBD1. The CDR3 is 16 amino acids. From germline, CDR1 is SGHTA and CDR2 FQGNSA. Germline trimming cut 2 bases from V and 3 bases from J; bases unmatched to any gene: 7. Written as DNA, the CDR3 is TGTGCCAGCAGCTTACCAGGGGGCATAGGGACAGATACGCAGTATTTT. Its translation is CASSLPGGIGTDTQYF.

The CDR3 DNA follows: TGTGCCTCCAGTAGGGAAGACTATGGCTACACCTTC. This codes for CASSREDYGYTF. This rearrangement joins TRBV7-9 to TRBJ1-2; D gene uncertain. The CDR3 contains 12 residues. Germline V gene lookup returns CDR1 SEHNR and CDR2 FQNEAQ (reference sequence). V was clipped by 11 bases and J by 3 bases, with 13 bases between them. Using reference TRBV7-9 and TRBJ1-2 for the parts outside the CDR3, the full variable domain is DTGVSQNPRHKITKRGQNVTFRCDPISEHNRLYWYRQTLGQGPEFLTYFQNEAQLEKSRLLSDRFSAERPKGSFSTLEIQRTEQGDSAMYLCASSREDYGYTFGSGTRLTVV.

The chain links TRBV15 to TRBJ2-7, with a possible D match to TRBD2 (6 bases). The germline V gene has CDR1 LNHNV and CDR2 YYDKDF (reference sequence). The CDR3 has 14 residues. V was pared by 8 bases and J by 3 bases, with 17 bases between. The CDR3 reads CATSSQRADYEQYF. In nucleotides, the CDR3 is TGTGCCACCTCCTCCCAGCGGGCTGACTACGAGCAGTACTTC. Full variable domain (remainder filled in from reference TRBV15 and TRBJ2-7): DAMVIQNPRYQVTQFGKPVTLSCSQTLNHNVMYWYQQKSSQAPKLLFHYYDKDFNNEADTPDNFQSRRPNTSFCFLDIRSPGLGDTAMYLCATSSQRADYEQYFGPGTRLTVT.

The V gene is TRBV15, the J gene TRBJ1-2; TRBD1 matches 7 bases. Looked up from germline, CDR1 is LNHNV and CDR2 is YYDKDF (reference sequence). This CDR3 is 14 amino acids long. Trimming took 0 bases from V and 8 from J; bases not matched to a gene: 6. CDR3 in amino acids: CATSRDLGQLGYTF. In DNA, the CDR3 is TGTGCCACCAGCAGAGATTTGGGACAGCTAGGCTACACCTTC.

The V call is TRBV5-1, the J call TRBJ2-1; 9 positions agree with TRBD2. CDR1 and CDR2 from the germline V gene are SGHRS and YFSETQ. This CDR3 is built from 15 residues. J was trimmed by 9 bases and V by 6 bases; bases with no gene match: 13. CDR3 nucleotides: TGCGCCAGCACTACACGACTAGCGGCCTTTGGTGAGCAGTTCTTC. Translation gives CASTTRLAAFGEQFF.

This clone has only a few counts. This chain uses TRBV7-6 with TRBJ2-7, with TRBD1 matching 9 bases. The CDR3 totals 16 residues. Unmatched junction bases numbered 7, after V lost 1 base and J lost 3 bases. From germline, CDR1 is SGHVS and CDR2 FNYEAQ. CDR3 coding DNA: TGTGCCAGCAGCTTAGGGTCCGGGACAGGGATCTACGAGCAGTACTTC. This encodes CASSLGSGTGIYEQYF.

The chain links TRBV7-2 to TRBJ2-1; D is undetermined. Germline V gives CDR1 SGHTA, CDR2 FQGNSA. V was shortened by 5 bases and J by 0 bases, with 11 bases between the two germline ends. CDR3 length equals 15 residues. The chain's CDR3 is CASSPRSSSYNEQFF. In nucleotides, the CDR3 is TGTGCCAGCAGCCCCCGGTCCAGCTCCTACAATGAGCAGTTCTTC. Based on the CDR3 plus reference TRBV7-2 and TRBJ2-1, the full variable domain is GAGVSQSPSNKVTEKGKDVELRCDPISGHTALYWYRQSLGQGLEFLIYFQGNSAPDKSGLPSDRFSAERTGGSVSTLTIQRTQQEDSAVYLCASSPRSSSYNEQFFGPGTRLTVL.

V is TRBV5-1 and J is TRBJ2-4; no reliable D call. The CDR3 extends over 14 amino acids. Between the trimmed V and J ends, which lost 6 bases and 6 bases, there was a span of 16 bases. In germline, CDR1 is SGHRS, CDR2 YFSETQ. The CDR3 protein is CASTNSWPPNIQYF. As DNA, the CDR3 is TGCGCCAGCACCAATTCCTGGCCCCCAAACATTCAGTACTTC.

The DNA of the CDR3 is TGTGCCAGCAGGTGGTCAGGTCAAGAGACCCAGTACTTC. Protein product: CASRWSGQETQYF. The V call is TRBV28, the J call TRBJ2-5; the D is unclear. The germline V gene encodes CDR1 MDHEN and CDR2 SYDVKM. Trimming took off 6 bases at V and 2 bases at J, with 10 bases between the two ends. This CDR3 has 13 amino acids.

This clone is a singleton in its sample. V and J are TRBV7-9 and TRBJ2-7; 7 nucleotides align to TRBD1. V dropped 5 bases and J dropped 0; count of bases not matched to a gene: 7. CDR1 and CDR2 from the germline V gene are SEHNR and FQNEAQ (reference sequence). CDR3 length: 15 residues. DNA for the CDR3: TGTGCCAGCAGCCTATCAGGGGGTTACTCCTACGAGCAGTACTTC. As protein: CASSLSGGYSYEQYF. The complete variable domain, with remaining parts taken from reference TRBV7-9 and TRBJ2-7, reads DTGVSQNPRHKITKRGQNVTFRCDPISEHNRLYWYRQTLGQGPEFLTYFQNEAQLEKSRLLSDRFSAERPKGSFSTLEIQRTEQGDSAMYLCASSLSGGYSYEQYFGPGTRLTVT.

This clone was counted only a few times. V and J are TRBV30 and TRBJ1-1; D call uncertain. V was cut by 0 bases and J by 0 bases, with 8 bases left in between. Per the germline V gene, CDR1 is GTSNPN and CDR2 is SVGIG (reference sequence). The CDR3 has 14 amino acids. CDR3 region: CAWSVVGLNTEAFF. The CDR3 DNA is TGTGCCTGGAGTGTTGTCGGACTGAACACTGAAGCTTTCTTT.

The CDR3 nucleotides are TGCAGCGTTGGTAAGCCAGGTTCCTACAATGAGCAGTTCTTC. Translation gives CSVGKPGSYNEQFF. The chain joins TRBV29-1 to TRBJ2-1; D ambiguous. This CDR3 contains 14 residues. The germline V gene encodes CDR1 SQVTM and CDR2 ANQGSEA. V was shortened by 4 bases and J by 1 base, with 11 bases between the two germline ends.

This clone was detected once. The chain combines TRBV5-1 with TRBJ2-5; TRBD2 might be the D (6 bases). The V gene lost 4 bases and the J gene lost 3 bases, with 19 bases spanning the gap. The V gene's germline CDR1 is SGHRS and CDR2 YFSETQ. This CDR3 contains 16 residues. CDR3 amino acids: CASSPLGLGGEETQYF. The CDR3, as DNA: TGCGCCAGCAGCCCGCTAGGGTTGGGGGGAGAAGAGACCCAGTACTTC. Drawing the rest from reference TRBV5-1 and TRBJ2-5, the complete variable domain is KAGVTQTPRYLIKTRGQQVTLSCSPISGHRSVSWYQQTPGQGLQFLFEYFSETQRNKGNFPGRFSGRQFSNSRSEMNVSTLELGDSALYLCASSPLGLGGEETQYFGPGTRLLVL.

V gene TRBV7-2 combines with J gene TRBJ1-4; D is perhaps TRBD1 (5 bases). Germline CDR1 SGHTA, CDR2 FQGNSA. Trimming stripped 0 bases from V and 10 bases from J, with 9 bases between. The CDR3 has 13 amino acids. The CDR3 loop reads CASSLAGGGKLFF. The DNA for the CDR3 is TGTGCCAGCAGCTTAGCTGGGGGGGGAAAACTGTTTTTT.

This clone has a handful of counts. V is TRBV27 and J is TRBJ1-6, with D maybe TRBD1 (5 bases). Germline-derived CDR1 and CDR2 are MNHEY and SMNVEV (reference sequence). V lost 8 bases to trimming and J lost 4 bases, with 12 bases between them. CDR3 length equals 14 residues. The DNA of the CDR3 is TGTGCCAGCTCCTCGGGGCTGTATAATTCACCCCTCCACTTT. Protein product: CASSSGLYNSPLHF.

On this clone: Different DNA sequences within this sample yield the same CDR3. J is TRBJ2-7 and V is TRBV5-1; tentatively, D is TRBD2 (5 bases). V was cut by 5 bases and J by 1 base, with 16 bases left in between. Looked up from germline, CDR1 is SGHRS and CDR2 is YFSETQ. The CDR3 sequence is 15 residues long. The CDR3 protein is CASSPTGSTSYEQYF. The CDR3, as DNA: TGCGCCAGCAGTCCGACGGGGTCAACGTCCTACGAGCAGTACTTC.

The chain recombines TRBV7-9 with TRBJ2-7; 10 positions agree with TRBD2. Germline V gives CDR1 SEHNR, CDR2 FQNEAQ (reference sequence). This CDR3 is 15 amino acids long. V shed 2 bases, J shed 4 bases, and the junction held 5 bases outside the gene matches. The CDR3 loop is CASSLSGTSAYEQYF. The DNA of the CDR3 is TGTGCCAGCAGCTTATCCGGGACTAGCGCTTACGAGCAGTACTTC. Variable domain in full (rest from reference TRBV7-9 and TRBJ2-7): DTGVSQNPRHKITKRGQNVTFRCDPISEHNRLYWYRQTLGQGPEFLTYFQNEAQLEKSRLLSDRFSAERPKGSFSTLEIQRTEQGDSAMYLCASSLSGTSAYEQYFGPGTRLTVT.

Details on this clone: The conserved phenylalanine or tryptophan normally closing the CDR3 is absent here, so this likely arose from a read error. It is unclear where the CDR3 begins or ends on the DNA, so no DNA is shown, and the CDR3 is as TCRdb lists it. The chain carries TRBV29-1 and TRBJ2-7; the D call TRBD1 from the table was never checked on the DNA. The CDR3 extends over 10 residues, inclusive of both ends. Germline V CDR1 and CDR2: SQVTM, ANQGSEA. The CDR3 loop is CSALPTEQVD.

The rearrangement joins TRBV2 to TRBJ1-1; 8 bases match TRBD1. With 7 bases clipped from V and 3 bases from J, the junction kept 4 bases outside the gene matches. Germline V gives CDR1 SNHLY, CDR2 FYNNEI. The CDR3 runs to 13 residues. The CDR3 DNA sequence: TGTGCCAGCACACAGGGGGAGGACACTGAAGCTTTCTTT. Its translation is CASTQGEDTEAFF.